The following is a T cell receptor (beta chain) sequence with its context. The target antigen is unknown. This entry comes from a study of cytomegalovirus exposure and HLA in healthy donors. Background on the study: Approximately 180 million T cells yielded more than 90 million unique TCR beta sequences, as an earlier analysis found.

PCR primers comprised 60 Vbeta and 13 Jbeta primers. Here immunoSEQ multiplex PCR was the method, and the copy in TCRdb shows in-frame clones only, minus some. The sample has a few hundred thousand clones; approximately 81% are singletons. The length of the CDR3 is 16 residues. Trimming stripped 5 bases from V and 2 bases from J, with 18 bases between. Germline values: CDR1 LNHNV, CDR2 YYDKDF (reference sequence). Findings of the study overall: Earlier analysis looked at TCR beta V segments, and most were productive about 90% or about 30% of the time. There were some V segments, including TRBV6-2 and TRBV6-3, excluded as indistinguishable.

This clonotype originated in a young man in good health and CMV-seronegative. V and J are TRBV15 and TRBJ1-2, with no clear D. Sequencing was carried out using PBMCs. This CDR3 reads CATSPSAREGNYGYTF. For the CDR3, the DNA is TGTGCCACCAGCCCCAGCGCTCGGGAAGGAAACTATGGCTACACCTTC.